The clone carrying this T cell receptor beta chain was seen a handful of times. These data originate in a study of immune heterogeneity within non-small cell lung tumors. Amplification of TCR beta CDR3 was performed by multiplex PCR with 32 V and 13 J primers. TCRdb re-derived calls from the multiplex PCR reads in MiXCR, one entry per CDR3 protein. The sample contains under 5,500 distinct CDR3 sequences, about 22% of which appear only once. The authors used roughly 600 ng of bulk tumor genomic DNA per sample as template. Surgery yielded several widely spaced biopsies per primary tumor. Samples came from untreated patients having curative surgery for newly diagnosed non-small cell lung cancer. The CDR3 sequence is 13 residues long. CDR1 is ENHRY, CDR2 SYGVKD, per germline. V was clipped by 11 bases and J by 6 bases, with 19 bases between them.

Input material: lung tumor tissue. This clonotype was obtained from a man in his 70s with non-small cell lung cancer. The chain uses TRBV10-3 and TRBJ1-2; D is undetermined. CDR3 coding DNA: TGTGCCCGATCGAGGGAGGGATCGGATGGCTACACCTTC. It translates to CARSREGSDGYTF.